This T cell receptor beta chain emerged from a study of shared clonotypes between healthy human individuals. Whole-study findings and limits: The small donor group covered limited genetic and exposure diversity. Clonotype sharing among the donors was expected to vary with sequencing depth.

Every subset had its genomic DNA shared out evenly among several immunoSEQ plates. TCRdb keeps only in-frame clones here, not all; method: immunoSEQ multiplex PCR. The sample has around 500,000 clones; roughly 83% are singletons. On this clone itself: No antigen is known for it.

The J segment lost 6 bases and the V segment lost 5 bases, leaving 4 bases of the junction unmatched. Germline CDR1 ENHRY, CDR2 SYGVKD. The CDR3 has 13 amino acids. The rearrangement joins TRBV10-3 to TRBJ2-7; TRBD1 matches 10 bases. Sequencing was performed on PBMCs. This receptor was taken from a woman in her forties in good health. Some clones in this sample may be carry-over from other donors' samples. Written as DNA, the CDR3 is TGTGCCATCAGTAAGACAGGGGGCTCCGAGCAGTACTTC. Its translation is CAISKTGGSEQYF.